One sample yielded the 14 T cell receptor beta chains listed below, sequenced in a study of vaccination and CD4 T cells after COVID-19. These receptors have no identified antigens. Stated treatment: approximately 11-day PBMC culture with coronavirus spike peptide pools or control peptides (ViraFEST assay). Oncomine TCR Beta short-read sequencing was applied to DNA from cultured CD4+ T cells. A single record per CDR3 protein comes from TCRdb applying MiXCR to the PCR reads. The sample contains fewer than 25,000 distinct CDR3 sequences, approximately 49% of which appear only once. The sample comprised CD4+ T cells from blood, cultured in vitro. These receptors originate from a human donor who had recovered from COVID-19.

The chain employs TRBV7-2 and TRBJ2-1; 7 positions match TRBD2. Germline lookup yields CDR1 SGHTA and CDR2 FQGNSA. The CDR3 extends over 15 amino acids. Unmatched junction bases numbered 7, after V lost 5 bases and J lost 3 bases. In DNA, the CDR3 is TGTGCCAGCAGCCGAGGGAGCGGGATCTACAATGAGCAGTTCTTC. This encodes CASSRGSGIYNEQFF.

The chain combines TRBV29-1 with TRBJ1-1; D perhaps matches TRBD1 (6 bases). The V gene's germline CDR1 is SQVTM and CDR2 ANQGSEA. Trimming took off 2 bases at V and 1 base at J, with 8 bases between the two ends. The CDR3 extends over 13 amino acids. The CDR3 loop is CSVEQQGNTEAFF. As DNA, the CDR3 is TGCAGCGTTGAACAACAGGGGAACACTGAAGCTTTCTTT. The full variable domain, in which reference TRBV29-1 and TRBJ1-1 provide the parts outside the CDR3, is SAVISQKPSRDICQRGTSLTIQCQVDSQVTMMFWYRQQPGQSLTLIATANQGSEATYESGFVIDKFPISRPNLTFSTLTVSNMSPEDSSIYLCSVEQQGNTEAFFGQGTRLTVV.

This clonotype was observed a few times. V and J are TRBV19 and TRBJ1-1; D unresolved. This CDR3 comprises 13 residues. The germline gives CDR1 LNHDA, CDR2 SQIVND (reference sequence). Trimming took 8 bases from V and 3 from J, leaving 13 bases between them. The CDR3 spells CASRGEEYTEAFF. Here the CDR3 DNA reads TGTGCCAGTCGGGGAGAGGAATACACTGAAGCTTTCTTT.

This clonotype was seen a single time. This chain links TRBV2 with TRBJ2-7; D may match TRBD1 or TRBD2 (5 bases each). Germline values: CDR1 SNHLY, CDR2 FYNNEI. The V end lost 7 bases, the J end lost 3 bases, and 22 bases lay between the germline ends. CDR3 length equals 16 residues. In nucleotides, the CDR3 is TGTGCCAGCAACGGGAAGGACGGCGCGAGGGGCTACGAGCAGTACTTC. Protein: CASNGKDGARGYEQYF.

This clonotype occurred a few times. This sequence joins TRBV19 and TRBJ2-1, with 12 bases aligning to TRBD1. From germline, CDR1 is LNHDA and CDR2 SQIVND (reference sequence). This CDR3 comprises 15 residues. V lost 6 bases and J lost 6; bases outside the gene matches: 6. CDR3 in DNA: TGTGCCAGTAGCGAGGGACAGGGGGCATTCAATGAGCAGTTCTTC. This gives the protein CASSEGQGAFNEQFF.

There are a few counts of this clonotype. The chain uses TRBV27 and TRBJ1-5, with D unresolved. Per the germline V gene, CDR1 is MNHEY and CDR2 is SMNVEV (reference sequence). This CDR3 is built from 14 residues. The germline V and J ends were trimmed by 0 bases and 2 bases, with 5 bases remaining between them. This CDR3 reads CASSLSGGNQPQHF. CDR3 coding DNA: TGTGCCAGCAGTTTATCGGGCGGCAATCAGCCCCAGCATTTT.

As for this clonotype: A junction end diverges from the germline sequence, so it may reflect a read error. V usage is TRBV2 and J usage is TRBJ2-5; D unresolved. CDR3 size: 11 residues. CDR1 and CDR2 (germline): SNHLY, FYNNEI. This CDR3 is CASKYQETQYF. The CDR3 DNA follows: TGTGCCAGCAAGTACCAGGAGACCCAGTACTTC.

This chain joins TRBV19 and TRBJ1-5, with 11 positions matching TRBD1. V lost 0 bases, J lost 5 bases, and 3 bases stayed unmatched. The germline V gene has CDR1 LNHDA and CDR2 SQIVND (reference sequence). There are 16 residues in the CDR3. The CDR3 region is CASSIEDRGLDQPQHF. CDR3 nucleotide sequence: TGTGCCAGTAGTATAGAGGACAGGGGGCTAGATCAGCCCCAGCATTTT.

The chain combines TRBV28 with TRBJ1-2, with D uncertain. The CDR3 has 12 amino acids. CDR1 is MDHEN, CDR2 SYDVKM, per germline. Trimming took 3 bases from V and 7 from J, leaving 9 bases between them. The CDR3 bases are TGTGCCAGCAGTTTGGGTGGCCGTGGCTACACCTTC. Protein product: CASSLGGRGYTF.

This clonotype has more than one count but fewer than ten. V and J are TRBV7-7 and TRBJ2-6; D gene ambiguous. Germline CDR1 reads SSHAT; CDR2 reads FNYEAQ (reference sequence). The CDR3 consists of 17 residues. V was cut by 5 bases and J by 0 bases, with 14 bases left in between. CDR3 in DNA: TGTGCCAGCAGCCCGGCACGGCTTACCTCTGGGGCCAACGTCCTGACTTTC. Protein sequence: CASSPARLTSGANVLTF. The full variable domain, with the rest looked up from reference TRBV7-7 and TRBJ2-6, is GAGVSQSPRYKVTKRGQDVTLRCDPISSHATLYWYQQALGQGPEFLTYFNYEAQPDKSGLPSDRFSAERPEGSISTLTIQRTEQRDSAMYRCASSPARLTSGANVLTFGAGSRLTVL.

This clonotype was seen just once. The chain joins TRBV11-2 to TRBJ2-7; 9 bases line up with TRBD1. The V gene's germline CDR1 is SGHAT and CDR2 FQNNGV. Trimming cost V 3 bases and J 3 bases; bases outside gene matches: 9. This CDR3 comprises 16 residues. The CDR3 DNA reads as TGTGCCAGCAGCTTTCGGACAGGGGTTAGAGGCTACGAGCAGTACTTC. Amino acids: CASSFRTGVRGYEQYF.

Written as DNA, the CDR3 is TGTGCCAGCGCCTCGGCCGGGACTAGCGGGTCCTACGAGCAGTACTTC. As protein: CASASAGTSGSYEQYF. This chain joins TRBV27 and TRBJ2-7; TRBD2 matches at 12 bases. The ends lost 8 bases at V and 1 base at J; junction bases unmatched: 9. The CDR3 covers 16 residues. Germline lookup yields CDR1 MNHEY and CDR2 SMNVEV (reference sequence).

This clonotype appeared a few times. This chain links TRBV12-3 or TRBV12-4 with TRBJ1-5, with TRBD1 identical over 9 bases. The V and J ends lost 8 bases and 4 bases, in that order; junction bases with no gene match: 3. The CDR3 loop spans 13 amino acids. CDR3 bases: TGTGCCAGCCGTGGACAGGGGAATCAGCCCCAGCATTTT. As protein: CASRGQGNQPQHF.

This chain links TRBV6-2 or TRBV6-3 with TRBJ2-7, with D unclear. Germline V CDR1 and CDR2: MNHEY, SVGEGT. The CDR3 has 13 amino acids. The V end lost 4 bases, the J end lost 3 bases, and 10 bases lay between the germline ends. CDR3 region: CASSSNTFYEQYF. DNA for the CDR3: TGTGCCAGCAGTTCGAATACTTTCTACGAGCAGTACTTC.